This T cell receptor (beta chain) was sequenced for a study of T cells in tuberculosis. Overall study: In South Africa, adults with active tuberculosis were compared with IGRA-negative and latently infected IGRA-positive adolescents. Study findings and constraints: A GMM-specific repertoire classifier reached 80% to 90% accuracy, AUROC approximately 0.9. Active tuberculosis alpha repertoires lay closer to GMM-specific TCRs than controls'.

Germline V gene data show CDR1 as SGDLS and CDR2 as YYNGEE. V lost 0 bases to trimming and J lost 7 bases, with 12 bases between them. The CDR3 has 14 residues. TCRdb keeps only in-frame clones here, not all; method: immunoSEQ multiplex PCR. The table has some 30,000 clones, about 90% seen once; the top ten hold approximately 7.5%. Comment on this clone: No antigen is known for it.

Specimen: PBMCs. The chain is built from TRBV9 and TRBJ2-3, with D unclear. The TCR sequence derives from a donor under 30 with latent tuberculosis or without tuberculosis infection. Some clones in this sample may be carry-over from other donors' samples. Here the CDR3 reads CASSVDLMAHTQYF. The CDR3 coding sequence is TGTGCCAGCAGCGTAGACCTGATGGCTCATACGCAGTATTTT.